The clone carrying this T cell receptor (beta chain) has more than one count but fewer than ten. Its antigen is as yet unknown. The entry originates in a study of immune heterogeneity within non-small cell lung tumors. General study results and limits: Correlation analysis showed that local T-cell clonality was moderately but significantly associated with local tumor mutational burden (R 0.3 to 0.35).

TCR beta CDR3 was amplified by multiplex PCR using 32 V and 13 J primers. A single record per CDR3 protein comes from TCRdb applying MiXCR to the multiplex PCR reads. The sample comprises about 15,000 distinct CDR3 sequences, around 28% of which are singletons, and about 4.2% rests with the top ten. With 4 bases removed from V and 4 bases from J, the gap between germline ends came to 10 bases. Germline CDR1 and CDR2: SGHDT and YYEEEE. CDR3 size: 13 residues. Template material comprised bulk tumor genomic DNA at roughly 650 ng per sample. Surgical sampling yielded several biopsies per primary tumor (spaced far apart). Each patient presented with untreated, newly diagnosed non-small cell lung cancer and received curative surgery. Donor patients had newly diagnosed non-small cell lung cancer and were having surgery with curative intent.

Sequenced: lung tumor tissue. The sequence was obtained from a man aged 40-50 years with non-small cell lung cancer. The J gene is TRBJ2-3, the V gene TRBV5-6; D is possibly TRBD1 (6 bases). The DNA of the CDR3 is TGTGCCAGCAGCAAGACAGGTTCAGATACGCAGTATTTT. Translated: CASSKTGSDTQYF.